This T cell receptor (beta chain) originates from a study of tumor-infiltrating lymphocytes in primary liver carcinoma. The CDR3 length is 12 residues. Germline CDR1 SGHRS, CDR2 YFSETQ. In the case of this clonotype: One end of the junction fails to match germline, which may point to a read error.

From 400 to 500 ng total RNA, TCR beta cDNA was generated with a primer in the constant region. For TCR beta, libraries were produced by three nested multiplex PCR rounds using slightly modified ARM-PCR. Use of TRBV1-TRBV30 forward primers with a C-beta reverse primer characterized the first two PCR rounds, which lasted about 11 cycles each. TCRdb fed the multiplex PCR reads into MiXCR, producing one record per CDR3 protein. The data show approximately 300,000 distinct CDR3 sequences, about 62% seen once. In addition to blood RNA drawn from unsorted whole blood, germline DNA was extracted. This sequence joins TRBV5-1 and TRBJ2-5; D uncertain. Sequencing used peripheral blood. This TCR was sampled from a man aged 40-49 years with primary liver carcinoma and hepatitis B virus infection. Here the CDR3 DNA reads TGCGCCAGCAGCTTGCGTAAAGAGACCCAGAACTTC. Encoded protein: CASSLRKETQNF.